This entry lists 16 T cell receptor beta chains sequenced from one sample in a study of blood T cell repertoires in COVID-19. The repertoire was sequenced with immunoSEQ multiplex PCR; TCRdb's copy has only in-frame clones and lacks some. The sample has almost 300,000 clones, 89% seen once. The sample consisted of peripheral blood. The receptors were gathered from a woman aged 25 to 39 with COVID-19, enrolled during active disease.

This rearrangement joins TRBV18 to TRBJ1-1; D call uncertain. The CDR3 totals 14 residues. The V end was cut by 4 bases, the J end by 5 bases, with 14 bases between. Germline CDR1 KGHSH, CDR2 LQKENI. CDR3 DNA: TGTGCCAGCTCACTCCTCGGGGAGGGAACTGAAGCTTTCTTT. Translating gives CASSLLGEGTEAFF. Filled out from reference TRBV18 and TRBJ1-1, the complete variable domain reads NAGVMQNPRHLVRRRGQEARLRCSPMKGHSHVYWYRQLPEEGLKFMVYLQKENIIDESGMPKERFSAEFPKEGPSILRIQQVVRGDSAAYFCASSLLGEGTEAFFGQGTRLTVV.

This chain links TRBV7-9 with TRBJ1-2; 8 bases agree with TRBD1. The V segment lost 4 bases and the J segment 8 bases; nucleotides outside the gene matches: 9. The CDR3 is 14 residues long. Germline V gene lookup returns CDR1 SEHNR and CDR2 FQNEAQ (reference sequence). The CDR3 sequence: CASSSRLDRVGYTF. CDR3 nucleotides: TGTGCCAGCAGCTCGAGGCTGGACAGGGTCGGCTACACCTTC. The whole variable domain, filled in from reference TRBV7-9 and TRBJ1-2, reads DTGVSQNPRHKITKRGQNVTFRCDPISEHNRLYWYRQTLGQGPEFLTYFQNEAQLEKSRLLSDRFSAERPKGSFSTLEIQRTEQGDSAMYLCASSSRLDRVGYTFGSGTRLTVV.

The V gene is TRBV19, the J gene TRBJ1-3; 8 bases fit TRBD1. This CDR3 contains 17 residues. CDR1 and CDR2 from the germline V gene are LNHDA and SQIVND (reference sequence). J lost 0 bases, V lost 5 bases, and 9 bases had no gene match. The CDR3 DNA reads TGTGCCAGTAGTCCCGGGACAGGAGCTTACTCTGGAAACACCATATATTTT. Residues: CASSPGTGAYSGNTIYF.

V usage is TRBV14 and J usage is TRBJ1-6; TRBD1 is a possible D gene (6 bases). Per the germline V gene, CDR1 is SGHDN and CDR2 is FVKESK. V lost 3 bases, J lost 3 bases, and 6 bases lay in between. The CDR3 spans 14 residues. CDR3 sequence (DNA): TGTGCCAGCAGCCACAGGGGCTATAATTCACCCCTCCACTTT. Amino acids: CASSHRGYNSPLHF.

This clone was counted between two and nine times. The chain carries TRBV28 and TRBJ1-5, with a possible D match to TRBD1 (6 bases). The CDR3 extends over 15 amino acids. In germline, CDR1 is MDHEN, CDR2 SYDVKM. V was trimmed by 8 bases and J by 4 bases, leaving 18 bases between them. The CDR3 DNA is TGTGCCAGCCGGACAGCGAGCACCTCAAATCAGCCCCAGCATTTT. Translated, it gives CASRTASTSNQPQHF.

The chain carries TRBV30 and TRBJ2-7; 8 nucleotides line up with TRBD2. V gave up 4 bases and J gave up 0 bases; unmatched junction bases: 5. The germline CDR1 and CDR2 sequences are GTSNPN and SVGIG (reference sequence). CDR3 size: 14 residues. DNA of the CDR3: TGTGCCTGGAACAGCGGGGGAAGCTCCTACGAGCAGTACTTC. Protein product: CAWNSGGSSYEQYF.

The V gene is TRBV7-2, the J gene TRBJ2-1, with a tentative D call TRBD2 (7 bases). The CDR3 totals 17 residues. With 0 bases removed from V and 1 base from J, the gap between germline ends came to 13 bases. Germline loops: CDR1 SGHTA, CDR2 FQGNSA. For the CDR3, the DNA is TGTGCCAGCAGCTTAGCTTTTGGGGGGGCTTCCTACAATGAGCAGTTCTTC. Translating gives CASSLAFGGASYNEQFF.

The sample holds a few counts of this clone. The chain couples TRBV2 to TRBJ1-1; D remains ambiguous. Trimming took off 8 bases at V and 1 base at J, with 11 bases between the two ends. The CDR3 sequence is 13 residues long. CDR1 SNHLY and CDR2 FYNNEI come from the germline V gene. CDR3 in DNA: TGTGCCAGCTCCTCCGAGAAGAACACTGAAGCTTTCTTT. Protein product: CASSSEKNTEAFF.

The rearrangement links TRBV7-8 to TRBJ1-2, with 8 bases identical to TRBD1. Germline assignment: CDR1 SGHVS and CDR2 FQNEAQ. Germline trimming cut 6 bases from V and 6 bases from J; bases unmatched to any gene: 6. The CDR3 length is 13 residues. CDR3 residues: CASSPRTGNGYTF. CDR3 bases: TGTGCCAGCAGTCCTCGGACAGGGAATGGCTACACCTTC.

The chain links TRBV28 to TRBJ1-2, with TRBD1 matching over 9 bases. This CDR3 is 16 amino acids long. Germline trimming cut 4 bases from V and 5 bases from J; bases unmatched to any gene: 11. The germline V gene has CDR1 MDHEN and CDR2 SYDVKM. The CDR3 loop is CASSSPGQGSPYGYTF. CDR3 coding DNA: TGTGCCAGCAGTTCACCGGGACAGGGAAGCCCTTATGGCTACACCTTC.

This clone was detected only once. The chain employs TRBV27 and TRBJ1-4, with 8 bases fitting TRBD1. Germline trimming cut 6 bases from V and 4 bases from J; bases unmatched to any gene: 10. The CDR3 spans 16 residues. Germline CDR1 is MNHEY and CDR2 is SMNVEV (reference sequence). The chain's CDR3 is CASSPGTGDYNEKLFF. In nucleotides, the CDR3 is TGTGCCAGCAGCCCCGGGACAGGCGACTATAATGAAAAACTGTTTTTT. Filled out from reference TRBV27 and TRBJ1-4, the complete variable domain reads EAQVTQNPRYLITVTGKKLTVTCSQNMNHEYMSWYRQDPGLGLRQIYYSMNVEVTDKGDVPEGYKVSRKEKRNFPLILESPSPNQTSLYFCASSPGTGDYNEKLFFGSGTQLSVL.

This chain connects TRBV5-1 to TRBJ1-2, with D maybe TRBD1 (6 bases). Deletions cut 2 bases from V and 4 bases from J, with 21 bases between. This CDR3 spans 17 amino acids. Germline-derived CDR1 and CDR2 are SGHRS and YFSETQ. As DNA, the CDR3 is TGCGCCAGCAGCTTCTCCCTCGGGGGGGGCGCCGGCTATGGCTACACCTTC. It yields the protein CASSFSLGGGAGYGYTF.

The gene calls are TRBV5-6 and TRBJ1-2, with 11 bases lining up with TRBD1. CDR3 size: 13 residues. J gave up 13 bases and V 3 bases, and 8 bases lay outside the gene matches. Germline values: CDR1 SGHDT, CDR2 YYEEEE. The chain's CDR3 is CASSYGQGAPTTF. The CDR3 bases are TGTGCCAGCAGCTATGGACAGGGGGCGCCTACCACCTTC.

J is TRBJ1-3 and V is TRBV28; TRBD1 might be the D (6 bases). The CDR3 is made up of 16 amino acids. From germline, CDR1 is MDHEN and CDR2 SYDVKM. The V end lost 1 base, the J end lost 3 bases, and 13 bases lay between the germline ends. In DNA form, the CDR3 reads TGTGCCAGCAGTTTATTTGCAGGGGTGGATGGAAACACCATATATTTT. Translating gives CASSLFAGVDGNTIYF. Using reference TRBV28 and TRBJ1-3 for the parts outside the CDR3, the full variable domain is DVKVTQSSRYLVKRTGEKVFLECVQDMDHENMFWYRQDPGLGLRLIYFSYDVKMKEKGDIPEGYSVSREKKERFSLILESASTNQTSMYLCASSLFAGVDGNTIYFGEGSWLTVV.

The chain has TRBV28 and TRBJ2-1; 10 bases map to TRBD2. The CDR3 is 17 amino acids. J gave up 3 bases and V 5 bases, and 10 bases lay outside the gene matches. The V gene's germline CDR1 is MDHEN and CDR2 SYDVKM. CDR3 nucleotide sequence: TGTGCCAGCAGTCCATCCCCCGGGACTAGCGTCTACAATGAGCAGTTCTTC. Encoded protein: CASSPSPGTSVYNEQFF.

The chain carries TRBV4-1 and TRBJ1-5; D not resolved. Germline V gene sequence: CDR1 MGHRA, CDR2 YSYEKL. This CDR3 has 20 residues. V dropped 2 bases and J dropped 4 bases, with 27 bases sitting between them. The CDR3 DNA follows: TGCGCCAGCAGCCAACGACAAGGCAGCCTTCTGGTCTCGAAAAATCAGCCCCAGCATTTT. This translates into CASSQRQGSLLVSKNQPQHF.